This T cell receptor (beta chain) was identified in a study of T cells in Graves' hyperthyroidism and ophthalmopathy. The CDR3 sequence is 13 residues long. Germline assignment: CDR1 SQVTM and CDR2 ANQGSEA. The germline V and J ends were trimmed by 6 bases and 1 base, with 13 bases remaining between them. Exclusion followed for patients with uncontrolled infection, other autoimmune disease, pregnancy or lactation. On the basis of clinical symptoms, serum thyroxine and TRAb, thyroid ultrasound and orbital computed tomography, diagnoses were made. The source of the PBMCs was around 9 ml of fresh peripheral blood. RNA transcripts yielded amplified TCR beta CDR3 regions. In the first-round RT-PCR of the TCR CDR3, the HTBI primer set was used. TCRdb called the multiplex PCR reads again in MiXCR, with one record for every CDR3 protein. The table includes hundreds of thousands of distinct CDR3 sequences, about 13% detected once.

Specimen: blood. The V and J genes are TRBV29-1 and TRBJ2-7, with a weak D call TRBD2 (7 bases). The source is a woman aged 18-29 years with Graves' hyperthyroidism. This CDR3 is CSVGEGGSYEQYF. The CDR3 DNA reads as TGCAGCGTGGGGGAGGGGGGATCCTACGAGCAGTACTTC.